Each of the 20 T cell receptor beta chains below was sequenced from the same sample in a study of preoperative IRX-2 immunotherapy in early breast cancer. Regarding treatment: preoperative locoregional IRX-2 cytokine immunotherapy. Clones were read by immunoSEQ multiplex PCR, and TCRdb kept only the in-frame ones, dropping some. The sample has roughly 40,000 clones, roughly 80% seen once. The sample in question was tumor tissue, obtained after IRX-2 immunotherapy. These receptors were taken from a human donor with breast cancer.

This rearrangement joins TRBV2 to TRBJ2-5; a possible D gene is TRBD1 (6 bases). CDR1 and CDR2 (germline): SNHLY, FYNNEI. This CDR3 region has 12 residues. V was cut by 5 bases and J by 5 bases, with 9 bases left in between. The CDR3 nucleotides read TGTGCCAGCAGTTACAGGGAGGAGACCCAGTACTTC. As protein: CASSYREETQYF.

This clone was seen a handful of times. The chain uses TRBV6-8 and TRBJ1-1; D remains ambiguous. Germline lookup yields CDR1 MNHGY and CDR2 SAAAGT. This CDR3 region has 12 residues. With 6 bases removed from V and 4 bases from J, the gap between germline ends came to 9 bases. DNA of the CDR3: TGTGCCAGCAGGCCCGGGAGCACTGAAGCTTTCTTT. Protein product: CASRPGSTEAFF.

This chain uses TRBV7-8 with TRBJ1-4; D not certain. CDR3 length: 15 residues. Trimming shortened V by 5 bases and J by 8 bases, and 18 bases separated the two germline ends. The germline gives CDR1 SGHVS, CDR2 FQNEAQ. CDR3 DNA sequence: TGTGCCAGCAGCCCGTCCGGACTTCCTGGCGAAAAACTGTTTTTT. Its protein product is CASSPSGLPGEKLFF.

This chain uses TRBV4-1 with TRBJ1-4, with D unclear. Germline CDR1 MGHRA, CDR2 YSYEKL. This CDR3 has 14 residues. Trimming cost V 1 base and J 8 bases, with 11 bases left between them. CDR3 sequence reads: CASSQGVGEEKLFF. The CDR3 DNA follows: TGCGCCAGCAGCCAAGGTGTGGGAGAGGAAAAACTGTTTTTT.

This clone was recorded a few times. The V and J genes are TRBV11-3 and TRBJ2-7; weak D call: TRBD2 (6 bases). CDR1 is SGHNT, CDR2 YENEEA, per germline. Trimming took off 5 bases at V and 2 bases at J, with 16 bases between the two ends. The CDR3 has 15 residues. The CDR3 DNA follows: TGTGCCAGCAGCCCCCTTTTGGGCGGGGCCTACGAGCAGTACTTC. Its translation is CASSPLLGGAYEQYF.

The chain has TRBV15 and TRBJ2-7; 9 bases agree with TRBD1. Germline CDR1 and CDR2: LNHNV and YYDKDF (reference sequence). V was pared by 0 bases and J by 5 bases, with 5 bases of the junction left unmatched. The CDR3 sequence is 15 residues long. CDR3: CATSRDRQGGNEQYF. For the CDR3, the DNA is TGTGCCACCAGCAGAGATAGACAGGGGGGGAACGAGCAGTACTTC.

This clone was counted only a few times. The chain carries TRBV18 and TRBJ2-7, with TRBD1 as a possible D gene (6 bases). Germline CDR1 and CDR2: KGHSH and LQKENI. V lost 2 bases and J lost 4, with 9 bases in between. The CDR3 runs 13 residues. This chain's CDR3 is CASSPGGRYEQYF. The CDR3, as DNA: TGTGCCAGCTCACCAGGGGGCCGGTACGAGCAGTACTTC.

The sample holds one count of this clone. This chain joins TRBV10-1 and TRBJ1-2; 9 bases align to TRBD1. The V gene's germline CDR1 is WNHNN and CDR2 SYGVQD (reference sequence). V dropped 6 bases and J dropped 6; count of bases not matched to a gene: 5. The CDR3 length is 13 residues. The CDR3 DNA reads as TGCGCCAGCAGCGGGGACAGGGTGGATGGCTACACCTTC. This encodes CASSGDRVDGYTF.

The V call is TRBV7-1, the J call TRBJ1-5; 8 bases align to TRBD1. TRBV7-1 is designated an ORF whose function remains uncertain. This CDR3 is 15 amino acids long. J gave up 5 bases and V 4 bases, and 7 bases lay outside the gene matches. Here the CDR3 DNA reads TGTGCCAGCAGCTTGGGAGGGACAGGTGATCAGCCCCAGCATTTT. Residues: CASSLGGTGDQPQHF.

The rearrangement uses TRBV5-1 and TRBJ1-3; D unresolved. Germline V gene data show CDR1 as SGHRS and CDR2 as YFSETQ. The CDR3 has 16 residues. The V end was cut by 0 bases, the J end by 0 bases, with 10 bases between. In nucleotides, the CDR3 is TGCGCCAGCAGCTTGGGTGTTACGAGCTCTGGAAACACCATATATTTT. It translates to CASSLGVTSSGNTIYF.

This sequence joins TRBV10-3 and TRBJ1-2; no clear D. V lost 0 bases to trimming and J lost 6 bases, with 14 bases between them. The CDR3 length is 15 residues. Germline CDR1 ENHRY, CDR2 SYGVKD. The DNA for the CDR3 is TGTGCCATCAGTGAGTCGACTCTGGGCATTCATGGCTACACCTTC. Translated: CAISESTLGIHGYTF.

CDR3 in DNA: TGTGCCAGCAGCGGGGACGGCTTATGGGCTGGAAACACCATATATTTT. Amino acids: CASSGDGLWAGNTIYF. This sequence joins TRBV11-3 and TRBJ1-3, with a possible D match to TRBD1 (5 bases). V lost 5 bases and J 2 bases, leaving 16 bases between the germline ends. Germline assignment: CDR1 SGHNT and CDR2 YENEEA. The CDR3 runs 16 residues.

V gene TRBV15 combines with J gene TRBJ1-3; D gene ambiguous. The germline gives CDR1 LNHNV, CDR2 YYDKDF (reference sequence). The V gene lost 7 bases and the J gene lost 0 bases, with 10 bases spanning the gap. This CDR3 comprises 14 residues. CDR3 loop: CATNTDPSGNTIYF. DNA of the CDR3: TGTGCCACCAATACGGACCCCTCTGGAAACACCATATATTTT.

The chain carries TRBV7-6 and TRBJ2-1; D ambiguous. Germline CDR1 is SGHVS and CDR2 is FNYEAQ. This CDR3 has 15 amino acids. V lost 5 bases and J lost 6, with 17 bases in between. This CDR3 is CASSPRLINLNEQFF. The CDR3 DNA is TGTGCCAGCAGCCCCCGACTTATCAATCTCAATGAGCAGTTCTTC.

The J gene is TRBJ2-1, the V gene TRBV10-2, with TRBD2 matching over 8 bases. Germline trimming cut 4 bases from V and 4 bases from J; bases unmatched to any gene: 3. The CDR3 is 14 residues long. From germline, CDR1 is WSHSY and CDR2 SAAADI. CDR3 DNA: TGCGCCAGCAGTGCAGCGGGGGCTTACAATGAGCAGTTCTTC. Its protein product is CASSAAGAYNEQFF.

The rearrangement links TRBV6-8 to TRBJ2-2, with 7 bases that match TRBD1. The length of the CDR3 is 15 residues. CDR1 and CDR2 from the germline V gene are MNHGY and SAAAGT. V lost 6 bases and J lost 6; bases outside the gene matches: 10. In DNA form, the CDR3 reads TGTGCCAGCAGACGCGGACAGGAAGGGGCCGGGGAGCTGTTTTTT. Encoded protein: CASRRGQEGAGELFF.

The genes are TRBV6-9 and TRBJ2-2; either TRBD1 or TRBD2 may fit D (5 bases each). The V and J ends lost 10 bases and 7 bases respectively, with 22 bases between them. This CDR3 is built from 15 residues. Germline V CDR1 and CDR2: MNHGY, SVAAGI. In DNA, the CDR3 is TGTGCCATCAACCGGGACCCCTCCGGGAACGGGGAGCTGTTTTTT. Protein: CAINRDPSGNGELFF.

The V gene is TRBV6-8, the J gene TRBJ2-6; the D is unclear. V gave up 3 bases and J gave up 3 bases, with 6 bases separating them. The CDR3 has 14 residues. Germline CDR1 MNHGY, CDR2 SAAAGT. Here the CDR3 reads CASSYTGGANVLTF. CDR3 nucleotide sequence: TGTGCCAGCAGTTATACCGGTGGGGCCAACGTCCTGACTTTC.

This clone was counted only a few times. The V gene is TRBV7-6, the J gene TRBJ2-1; TRBD2 aligns across 9 bases. CDR3 size: 15 residues. V lost 4 bases to trimming and J lost 8 bases; unmatched junction nucleotides: 9. Germline CDR1 reads SGHVS; CDR2 reads FNYEAQ. The CDR3 spells CASSSPAGGGDEQFF. CDR3 sequence (DNA): TGTGCCAGCAGCTCCCCAGCGGGGGGAGGGGATGAGCAGTTCTTC.

The V gene is TRBV15, the J gene TRBJ1-1; no definite D call. V was trimmed by 2 bases and J by 3 bases, leaving 13 bases between them. The V gene's germline CDR1 is LNHNV and CDR2 YYDKDF (reference sequence). The CDR3 is 15 amino acids. The CDR3 bases are TGTGCCACCAGCAGAAGTGCGGGAAGGTACACTGAAGCTTTCTTT. Protein: CATSRSAGRYTEAFF.